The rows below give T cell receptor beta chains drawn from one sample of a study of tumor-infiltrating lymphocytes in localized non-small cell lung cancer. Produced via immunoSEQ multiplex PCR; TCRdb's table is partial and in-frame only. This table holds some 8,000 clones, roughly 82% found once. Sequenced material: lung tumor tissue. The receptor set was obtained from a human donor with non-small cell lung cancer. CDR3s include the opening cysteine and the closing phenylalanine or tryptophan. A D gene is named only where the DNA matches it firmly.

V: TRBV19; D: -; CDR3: CASSIVINTGELFF
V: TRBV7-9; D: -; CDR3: CASSPRGGLNTEAFF
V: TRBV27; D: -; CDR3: CASSLSGSNNEQFF
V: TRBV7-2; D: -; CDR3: CASSASWAGETQYF
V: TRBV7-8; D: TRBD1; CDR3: CASSEPWGTAIGNEQFF
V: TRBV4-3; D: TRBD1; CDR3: CASSQGQGQPQHF
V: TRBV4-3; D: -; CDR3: CASSQGLGLNEQFF
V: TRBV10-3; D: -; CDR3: CAISEGLGQANYEQYF
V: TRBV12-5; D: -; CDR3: CASGLDTDTQYF
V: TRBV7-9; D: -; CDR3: CASSLTAYEQYF
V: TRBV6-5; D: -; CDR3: CASSYTSRGHNTEAFF
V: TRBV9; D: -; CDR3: CASSVEVQNTEAFF
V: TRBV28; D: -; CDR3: CATSGPFNEQFF
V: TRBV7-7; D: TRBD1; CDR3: CASSFGQGRGELFF
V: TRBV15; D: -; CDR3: CATSRDPRYELYGYTF
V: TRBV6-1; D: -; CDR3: CASSEQGLGDYGYTF
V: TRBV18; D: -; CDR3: CASSPTTGGETQYF
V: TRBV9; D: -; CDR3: CASSVDFLAESSYNEQFF
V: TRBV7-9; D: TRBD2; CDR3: CASSARGSGSYEQYF
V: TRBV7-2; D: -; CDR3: CASSPDITNHNEQFF
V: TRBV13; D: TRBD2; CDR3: CASSDSRAGGYEQYF
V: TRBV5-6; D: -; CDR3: CASSLVGVNYGYTF
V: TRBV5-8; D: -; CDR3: CASRRRRDTEAFF
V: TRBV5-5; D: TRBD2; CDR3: CASSLGVLAVYEQYF
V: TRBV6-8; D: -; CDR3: CASTGAFF